Listed here are 17 T cell receptor beta chains from one sample, sequenced in a study of human T cells and chemical hapten exposure. Time point: patch test 3, about 24 weeks after DPC sensitization. Treatment defined: therapeutic diphenylcyclopropenone sensitization with weekly scalp DPC. TCRdb processed the RACE reads anew with MiXCR; each CDR3 protein has one entry. The table records over 70,000 distinct CDR3 sequences, roughly 11% of them present only once. Sequencing was performed on whole blood, taken in connection with sensitization to the hapten diphenylcyclopropenone (DPC). These receptors were taken from a woman in her thirties with alopecia areata. Some clones in this sample may be carry-over from other donors' samples.

This clonotype appeared many times. J is TRBJ2-1 and V is TRBV29-1; D remains ambiguous. Germline CDR1 reads SQVTM; CDR2 reads ANQGSEA. CDR3 length: 14 amino acids. V lost 4 bases to trimming and J lost 8 bases, with 18 bases between them. The DNA for the CDR3 is TGCAGCGTTGTTGGGCAGGCGTCTATGGATGAGCAGTTCTTC. It translates to CSVVGQASMDEQFF.

In DNA, the CDR3 is TGTGCCAGCAGTTCATCTAGCGGGGGGGCCTACAATGAGCAGTTCTTC. Protein: CASSSSSGGAYNEQFF. The V call is TRBV12-3 or TRBV12-4, the J call TRBJ2-1; TRBD2 matches 12 bases. The CDR3 covers 16 residues. V gave up 4 bases and J gave up 2 bases; unmatched junction bases: 3.

V gene TRBV3-1 combines with J gene TRBJ1-1; weak D call: TRBD1 (6 bases). This CDR3 region has 14 residues. V lost 0 bases, J lost 2 bases, and 7 bases lay in between. Per the germline V gene, CDR1 is LGHDT and CDR2 is YNNKEL (reference sequence). CDR3 amino acids: CASSQEGANTEAFF. The CDR3 bases are TGTGCCAGCAGCCAAGAGGGGGCTAACACTGAAGCTTTCTTT. The complete variable domain, with remaining parts taken from reference TRBV3-1 and TRBJ1-1, reads DTAVSQTPKYLVTQMGNDKSIKCEQNLGHDTMYWYKQDSKKFLKIMFSYNNKELIINETVPNRFSPKSPDKAHLNLHINSLELGDSAVYFCASSQEGANTEAFFGQGTRLTVV.

The chain carries TRBV9 and TRBJ2-7, with TRBD2 matching over 13 bases. The J segment lost 6 bases and the V segment lost 4 bases, leaving 13 bases of the junction unmatched. The CDR3 runs to 17 residues. The germline CDR1 and CDR2 sequences are SGDLS and YYNGEE. The CDR3 sequence: CASSPRLAGGHRSEQYF. CDR3 bases: TGTGCCAGCAGCCCCCGACTAGCGGGAGGACATCGCTCCGAGCAGTACTTC. The variable domain in full, completed from reference TRBV9 and TRBJ2-7, reads DSGVTQTPKHLITATGQRVTLRCSPRSGDLSVYWYQQSLDQGLQFLIQYYNGEERAKGNILERFSAQQFPDLHSELNLSSLELGDSALYFCASSPRLAGGHRSEQYFGPGTRLTVT.

This clonotype showed up many times. The gene calls are TRBV10-2 and TRBJ1-1, with D possibly being TRBD1 (6 bases). Germline values: CDR1 WSHSY, CDR2 SAAADI. The CDR3 totals 13 residues. Trimming removed 6 bases from V and 1 base from J, with 9 bases in between. The CDR3 region is CASSQTGNTEAFF. For the CDR3, the DNA is TGCGCCAGCAGCCAGACAGGGAACACTGAAGCTTTCTTT.

This clonotype was found a few times. This chain connects TRBV4-1 to TRBJ2-1; possible D gene TRBD2, 7 bases. The germline gives CDR1 MGHRA, CDR2 YSYEKL. The CDR3 has 16 residues. V lost 2 bases and J lost 4, with 15 bases in between. The DNA for the CDR3 is TGCGCCAGCAGCCAACGGGGCGGGGGCCTATACAATGAGCAGTTCTTC. The encoded protein is CASSQRGGGLYNEQFF.

The V gene is TRBV6-6, the J gene TRBJ1-4, with D maybe TRBD1 (6 bases). Germline V gene lookup returns CDR1 MNHNY and CDR2 SVGAGI (reference sequence). This CDR3 contains 15 residues. Trimming cost V 1 base and J 10 bases, with 16 bases left between them. The CDR3 nucleotides are TGTGCCAGCAGTTACTTCGTCAGGGCCAGGGGAAAACTGTTTTTT. Encoded protein: CASSYFVRARGKLFF.

This clonotype is labeled as medium-sized (0.01 to 0.1%). The rearrangement uses TRBV24-1 and TRBJ2-7; 11 bases are a match to TRBD1. The germline gives CDR1 KGHDR, CDR2 SFDVKD. J was trimmed by 1 base and V by 10 bases; bases with no gene match: 17. This CDR3 comprises 18 residues. CDR3 sequence (DNA): TGTGCCACAAGGGACAGGGGGAACCAAGGGGGCAGATCCTACGAGCAGTACGTC. It translates to CATRDRGNQGGRSYEQYV.

A few counts support this clonotype. This rearrangement joins TRBV3-1 to TRBJ2-5; tentative D call: TRBD2 (5 bases). The CDR3 has 14 residues. Germline V gives CDR1 LGHDT, CDR2 YNNKEL (reference sequence). Trimming removed 0 bases from V and 5 bases from J, with 10 bases in between. In DNA, the CDR3 is TGTGCCAGCAGCCAAGAGGGCGGGTCTGAGACCCAGTACTTC. Its translation is CASSQEGGSETQYF.

A few counts support this clonotype. The chain employs TRBV6-5 and TRBJ1-1; D not resolved. This CDR3 is built from 12 residues. The germline CDR1 and CDR2 sequences are MNHEY and SVGAGI. V shed 6 bases and J shed 9 bases, with 14 bases lying between them. CDR3 protein: CASSQDRSKAFF. CDR3 nucleotides: TGTGCCAGCAGCCAGGACCGTTCAAAAGCTTTCTTT.

The genes are TRBV4-1 and TRBJ1-1; 7 nucleotides match TRBD1. CDR3 length: 15 amino acids. With 5 bases clipped from V and 4 bases from J, the junction kept 10 bases outside the gene matches. The germline V gene encodes CDR1 MGHRA and CDR2 YSYEKL. In DNA, the CDR3 is TGCGCCAGCAGCTCCCCCCCGACAGGGCGCACTGAAGCTTTCTTT. It is translated as CASSSPPTGRTEAFF.

This clonotype was counted at least ten times. This chain connects TRBV13 to TRBJ1-3, with D uncertain. V was trimmed by 1 base and J by 2 bases, leaving 9 bases between them. CDR3 length: 15 amino acids. Germline loops: CDR1 PRHDT, CDR2 FYEKMQ (reference sequence). CDR3 sequence: CASSLVAAPGNTIYF. The CDR3 bases are TGTGCCAGCAGCTTAGTAGCAGCTCCTGGAAACACCATATATTTT.

This clonotype was seen only a few times. This rearrangement joins TRBV28 to TRBJ2-1; TRBD1 matches at 8 bases. Looked up from germline, CDR1 is MDHEN and CDR2 is SYDVKM. This CDR3 has 17 amino acids. The J segment lost 3 bases and the V segment lost 4 bases, leaving 11 bases of the junction unmatched. The CDR3 loop is CASSSASGTGYYNEQFF. DNA of the CDR3: TGTGCCAGCAGTTCAGCGTCCGGGACAGGCTACTACAATGAGCAGTTCTTC.

The chain has TRBV24-1 and TRBJ2-3; unclear D gene. Trimming took 6 bases from V and 2 from J, leaving 8 bases between them. This CDR3 comprises 13 residues. Germline V gene sequence: CDR1 KGHDR, CDR2 SFDVKD. The chain's CDR3 is CATSSGPTDTQYF. Here the CDR3 DNA reads TGTGCCACCAGTTCCGGGCCCACAGATACGCAGTATTTT.

The chain is built from TRBV6-6 and TRBJ2-5; the D gene could be TRBD1 or TRBD2 (6 bases each). The germline CDR1 and CDR2 sequences are MNHNY and SVGAGI (reference sequence). The V end lost 5 bases, the J end lost 5 bases, and 12 bases lay between the germline ends. CDR3 length: 13 amino acids. The CDR3 protein is CASSKTGRETQYF. CDR3 in DNA: TGTGCCAGCAGTAAAACAGGGAGGGAGACCCAGTACTTC.

The chain links TRBV7-7 to TRBJ2-5, with D maybe TRBD2 (7 bases). Deletions cut 5 bases from V and 5 bases from J, with 15 bases between. CDR3 size: 14 residues. The V gene's germline CDR1 is SSHAT and CDR2 FNYEAQ (reference sequence). CDR3 bases: TGTGCCAGCAGCATTACGGGGGGCTCGGAGACCCAGTACTTC. Translated: CASSITGGSETQYF.

This clonotype was observed a handful of times. V gene TRBV7-2 combines with J gene TRBJ1-1, with a tentative D call TRBD1 (6 bases). CDR1 is SGHTA and CDR2 is FQGNSA in the germline V gene. V was clipped by 8 bases and J by 4 bases, with 17 bases between them. There are 14 residues in the CDR3. The DNA of the CDR3 is TGTGCCAGCGGACCCGGGGGCCACAGCACTGAAGCTTTCTTT. Residues: CASGPGGHSTEAFF.